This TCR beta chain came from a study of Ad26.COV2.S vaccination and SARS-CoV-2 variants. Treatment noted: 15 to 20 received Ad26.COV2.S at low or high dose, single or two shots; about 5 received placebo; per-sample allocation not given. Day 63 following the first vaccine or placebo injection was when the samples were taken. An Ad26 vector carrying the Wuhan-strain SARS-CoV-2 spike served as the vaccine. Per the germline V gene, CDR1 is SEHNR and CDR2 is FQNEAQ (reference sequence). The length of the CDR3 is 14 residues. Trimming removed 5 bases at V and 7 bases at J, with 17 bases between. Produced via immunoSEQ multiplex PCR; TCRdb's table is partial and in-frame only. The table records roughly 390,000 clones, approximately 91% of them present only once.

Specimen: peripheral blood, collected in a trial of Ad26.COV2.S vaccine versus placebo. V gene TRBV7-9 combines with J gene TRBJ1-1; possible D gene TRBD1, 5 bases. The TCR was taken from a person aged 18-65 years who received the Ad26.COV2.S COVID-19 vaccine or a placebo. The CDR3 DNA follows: TGTGCCAGCAGCCCGACCGGGACTGCCCATGAAGCTTTCTTT. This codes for CASSPTGTAHEAFF.